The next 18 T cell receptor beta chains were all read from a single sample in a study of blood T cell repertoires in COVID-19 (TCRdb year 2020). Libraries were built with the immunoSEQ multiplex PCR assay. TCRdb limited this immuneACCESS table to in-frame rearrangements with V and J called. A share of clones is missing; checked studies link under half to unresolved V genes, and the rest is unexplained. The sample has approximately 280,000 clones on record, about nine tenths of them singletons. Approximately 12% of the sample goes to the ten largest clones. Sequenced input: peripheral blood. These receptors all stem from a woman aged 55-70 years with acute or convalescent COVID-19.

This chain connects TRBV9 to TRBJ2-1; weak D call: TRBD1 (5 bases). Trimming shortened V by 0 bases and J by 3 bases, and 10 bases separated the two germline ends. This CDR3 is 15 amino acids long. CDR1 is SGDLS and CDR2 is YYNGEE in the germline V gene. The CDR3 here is CASSVETVSYNEQFF. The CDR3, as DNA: TGTGCCAGCAGCGTAGAGACAGTCAGCTACAATGAGCAGTTCTTC.

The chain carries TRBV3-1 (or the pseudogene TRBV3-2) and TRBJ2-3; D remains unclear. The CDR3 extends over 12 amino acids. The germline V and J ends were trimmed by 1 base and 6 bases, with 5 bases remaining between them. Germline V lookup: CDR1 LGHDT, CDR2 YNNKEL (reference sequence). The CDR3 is CASSQVRDTQYF. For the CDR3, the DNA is TGTGCCAGCAGCCAAGTGAGGGATACGCAGTATTTT.

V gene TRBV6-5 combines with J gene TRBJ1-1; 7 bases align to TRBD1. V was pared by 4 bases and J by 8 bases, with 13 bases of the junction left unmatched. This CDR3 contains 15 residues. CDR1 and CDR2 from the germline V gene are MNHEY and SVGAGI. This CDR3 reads CASSFNPGQRGEAFF. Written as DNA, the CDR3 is TGTGCCAGCAGTTTCAATCCGGGACAGAGGGGCGAAGCTTTCTTT.

CDR3 nucleotides: TGTGCCAGCAGTTCAACTAGCGGGAGGATGGATGAGCAGTTCTTC. It translates to CASSSTSGRMDEQFF. The J gene is TRBJ2-1, the V gene TRBV27; 12 nucleotides match TRBD2. Losses at the gene ends were 4 bases for V and 8 bases for J; bases not matched to a gene: 6. CDR1 is MNHEY and CDR2 is SMNVEV in the germline V gene (reference sequence). The CDR3 loop spans 15 amino acids.

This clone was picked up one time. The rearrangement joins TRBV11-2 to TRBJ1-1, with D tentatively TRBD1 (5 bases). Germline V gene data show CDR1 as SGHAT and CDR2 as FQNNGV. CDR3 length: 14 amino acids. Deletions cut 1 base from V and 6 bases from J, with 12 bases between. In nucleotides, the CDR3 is TGTGCCAGCAGCTTAGTGGGAGCGGGGGCTGAAGCTTTCTTT. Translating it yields CASSLVGAGAEAFF.

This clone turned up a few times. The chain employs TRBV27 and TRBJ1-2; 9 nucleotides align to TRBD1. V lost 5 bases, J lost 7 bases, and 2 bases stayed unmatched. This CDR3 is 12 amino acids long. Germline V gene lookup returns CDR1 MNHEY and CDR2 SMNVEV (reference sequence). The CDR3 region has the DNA TGTGCCAGCAGTGGGACAGGGAGTGGCTACACCTTC. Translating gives CASSGTGSGYTF.

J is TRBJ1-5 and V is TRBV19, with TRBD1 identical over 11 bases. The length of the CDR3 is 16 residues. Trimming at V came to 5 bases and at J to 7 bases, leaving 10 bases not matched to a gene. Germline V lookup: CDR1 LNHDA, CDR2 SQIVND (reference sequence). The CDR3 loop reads CASSARTGGERQPQHF. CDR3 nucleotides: TGTGCCAGTAGTGCCCGGACAGGGGGCGAGAGGCAGCCCCAGCATTTT.

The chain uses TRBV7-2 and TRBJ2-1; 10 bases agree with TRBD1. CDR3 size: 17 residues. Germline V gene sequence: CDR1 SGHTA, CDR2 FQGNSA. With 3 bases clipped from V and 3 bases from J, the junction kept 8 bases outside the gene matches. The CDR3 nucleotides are TGTGCCAGCAGCTTTTGGAGGCGGGACAGGGGCTACAATGAGCAGTTCTTC. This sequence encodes CASSFWRRDRGYNEQFF.

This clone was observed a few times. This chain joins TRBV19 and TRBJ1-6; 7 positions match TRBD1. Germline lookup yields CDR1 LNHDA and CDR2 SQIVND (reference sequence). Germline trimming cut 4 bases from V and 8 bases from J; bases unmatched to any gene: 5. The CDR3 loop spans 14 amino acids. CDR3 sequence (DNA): TGTGCCAGTAGTACCGGGACAGCCCATTCACCCCTCCACTTT. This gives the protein CASSTGTAHSPLHF.

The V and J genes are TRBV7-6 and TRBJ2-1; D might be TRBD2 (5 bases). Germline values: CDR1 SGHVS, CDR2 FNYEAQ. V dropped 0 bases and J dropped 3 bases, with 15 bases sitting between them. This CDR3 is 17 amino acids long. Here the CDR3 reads CASSLAWGEVNYNEQFF. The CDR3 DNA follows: TGTGCCAGCAGCTTAGCATGGGGAGAGGTGAACTACAATGAGCAGTTCTTC. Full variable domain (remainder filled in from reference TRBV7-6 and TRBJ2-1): GAGVSQSPRYKVTKRGQDVALRCDPISGHVSLYWYRQALGQGPEFLTYFNYEAQQDKSGLPNDRFSAERPEGSISTLTIQRTEQRDSAMYRCASSLAWGEVNYNEQFFGPGTRLTVL.

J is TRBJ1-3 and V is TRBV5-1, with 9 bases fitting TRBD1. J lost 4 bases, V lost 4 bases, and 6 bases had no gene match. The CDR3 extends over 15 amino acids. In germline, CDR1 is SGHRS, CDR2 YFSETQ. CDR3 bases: TGCGCCAGCAGCCGGGACAGGGCCTCAGGAAACACCATATATTTT. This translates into CASSRDRASGNTIYF.

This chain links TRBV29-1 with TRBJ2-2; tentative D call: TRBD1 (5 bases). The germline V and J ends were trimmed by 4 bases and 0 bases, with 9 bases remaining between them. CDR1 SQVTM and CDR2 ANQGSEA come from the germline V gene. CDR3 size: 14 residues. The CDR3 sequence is CSVGDSSNTGELFF. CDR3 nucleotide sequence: TGCAGCGTTGGAGACAGTTCGAACACCGGGGAGCTGTTTTTT.

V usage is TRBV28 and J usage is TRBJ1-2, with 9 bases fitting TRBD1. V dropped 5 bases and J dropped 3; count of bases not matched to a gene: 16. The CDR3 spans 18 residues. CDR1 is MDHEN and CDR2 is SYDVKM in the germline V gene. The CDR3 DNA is TGTGCCAGCAGTGGTTTACTCCGGGACAGGGACGTTGACTATGGCTACACCTTC. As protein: CASSGLLRDRDVDYGYTF.

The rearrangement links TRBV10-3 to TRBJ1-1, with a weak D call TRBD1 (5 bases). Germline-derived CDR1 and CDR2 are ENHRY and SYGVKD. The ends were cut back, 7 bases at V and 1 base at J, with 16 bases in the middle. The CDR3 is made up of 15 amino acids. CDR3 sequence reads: CAIKNTDGGNTEAFF. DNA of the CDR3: TGTGCCATCAAAAACACGGACGGGGGGAACACTGAAGCTTTCTTT.

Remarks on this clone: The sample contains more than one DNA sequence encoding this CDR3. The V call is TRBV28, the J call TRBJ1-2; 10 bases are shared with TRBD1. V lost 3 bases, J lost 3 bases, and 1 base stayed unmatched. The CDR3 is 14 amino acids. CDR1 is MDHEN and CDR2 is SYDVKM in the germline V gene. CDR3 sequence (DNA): TGTGCCAGCAGTTTGACAGGGGGCGACTATGGCTACACCTTC. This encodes CASSLTGGDYGYTF.

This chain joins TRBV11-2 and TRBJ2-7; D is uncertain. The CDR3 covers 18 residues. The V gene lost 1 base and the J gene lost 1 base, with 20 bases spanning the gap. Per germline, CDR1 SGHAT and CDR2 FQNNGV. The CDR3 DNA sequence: TGTGCCAGCAGCTTAGTGGTCGCGGCTCGACGAATTTCCTACGAGCAGTACTTC. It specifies CASSLVVAARRISYEQYF.

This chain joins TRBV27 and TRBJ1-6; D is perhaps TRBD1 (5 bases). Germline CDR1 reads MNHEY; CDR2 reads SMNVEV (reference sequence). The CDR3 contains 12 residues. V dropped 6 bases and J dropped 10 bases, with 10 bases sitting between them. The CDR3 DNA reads TGTGCCAGCAGCTTTGACAGATCACCCCTCCACTTT. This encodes CASSFDRSPLHF.

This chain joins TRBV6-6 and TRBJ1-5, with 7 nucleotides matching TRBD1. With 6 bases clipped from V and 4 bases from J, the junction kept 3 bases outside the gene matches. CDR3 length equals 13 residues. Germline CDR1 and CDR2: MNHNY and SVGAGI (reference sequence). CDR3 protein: CASRQGENQPQHF. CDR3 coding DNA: TGTGCCAGCAGGCAGGGGGAGAATCAGCCCCAGCATTTT.